The clone carrying this TCR beta chain was detected a few times. The data are from a study of regulatory T cells in long-lasting Graves disease. Trimming cost V 0 bases and J 5 bases; bases outside gene matches: 10. Germline CDR1 and CDR2: MGHRA and YSYEKL. CDR3 size: 16 residues. As to time point: persistent/refractory GD, antithyroid drugs over 5 years with positive TRAb. PBMC RNA was the source of the TCR library. The authors built TCR beta libraries using iRepertoire HTBI primers and Arm-PCR of CDR3 regions. One entry per CDR3 protein, called by TCRdb with MiXCR from the multiplex PCR reads. The repertoire holds a few hundred thousand distinct CDR3 sequences, with approximately 23% as singletons.

This TCR came from a middle-aged woman with Graves disease. The chain links TRBV4-1 to TRBJ2-7, with TRBD1 matching over 7 bases. Sequencing was performed on peripheral blood mononuclear cells (PBMCs), taken when the disease was refractory, from a patient treated with antithyroid drugs. The CDR3 bases are TGCGCCAGCAGCCAAGATGTTAAACAGGGGAACCACGAGCAGTACTTC. Translated: CASSQDVKQGNHEQYF.